The clone carrying this TCR beta chain has a single count. The record originates from a study of technical replicates of blood from a handful of donors. Clones were read by immunoSEQ multiplex PCR, and TCRdb kept only the in-frame ones, dropping some. The sample consists of tens of thousands of clones, 90% to 96% of them appearing once. Sequencing was performed on T cells isolated from PBMCs. This TCR came from a human donor in good health.

This CDR3 reads CASSRLTGGRTNEKLFF. CDR3 in DNA: TGCGCCAGCAGCCGTTTGACAGGGGGTAGGACTAATGAAAAACTGTTTTTT. The V call is TRBV4-3, the J call TRBJ1-4; TRBD1 aligns across 9 bases. J was trimmed by 2 bases and V by 4 bases; bases with no gene match: 8. The germline V gene encodes CDR1 LGHNA and CDR2 YSLEER. CDR3 length equals 17 residues.